A single T cell receptor (beta chain) is shown here with its context. This sample is drawn from a study of Graves' ophthalmopathy and Graves' hyperthyroidism. Per germline, CDR1 SNHLY and CDR2 FYNNEI. V gave up 6 bases and J gave up 4 bases; unmatched junction bases: 10. This CDR3 region has 16 residues. RNA transcripts were the template, and TCR beta CDR3 regions were amplified from them. Following a first-round RT-PCR that used HTBI primers, a second-round multiplex PCR was carried out. TCRdb independently ran MiXCR on the multiplex PCR reads; one entry per CDR3 protein. The top ten clones hold roughly 9.8% of a sample with over 450,000 distinct CDR3 sequences, approximately 15% of them seen once.

The sequencing input was blood. This clonotype originated in a woman in her thirties with Graves' ophthalmopathy. The chain joins TRBV2 to TRBJ2-5; 11 bases line up with TRBD1. The CDR3 spells CASSPMDRGRSETQYF. CDR3 DNA: TGTGCCAGCAGCCCAATGGACAGGGGGCGTTCAGAGACCCAGTACTTC.